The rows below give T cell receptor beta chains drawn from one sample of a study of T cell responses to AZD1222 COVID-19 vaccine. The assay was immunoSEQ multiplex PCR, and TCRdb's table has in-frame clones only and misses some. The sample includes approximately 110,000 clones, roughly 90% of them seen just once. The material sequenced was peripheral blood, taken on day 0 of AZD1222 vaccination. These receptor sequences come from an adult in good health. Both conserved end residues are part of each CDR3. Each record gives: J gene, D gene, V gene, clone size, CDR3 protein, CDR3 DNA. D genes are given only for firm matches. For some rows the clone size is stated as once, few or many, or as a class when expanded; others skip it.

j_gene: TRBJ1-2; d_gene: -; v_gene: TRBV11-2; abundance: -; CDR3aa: CASSLGHQLTEGGYTF; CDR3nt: TGTGCCAGCAGCTTAGGGCACCAACTCACGGAGGGTGGCTACACCTTC
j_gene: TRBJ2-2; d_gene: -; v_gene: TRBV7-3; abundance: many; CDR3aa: CASSSGFGTGELFF; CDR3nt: TGTGCCAGCAGTTCCGGGTTTGGCACCGGGGAGCTGTTTTTT
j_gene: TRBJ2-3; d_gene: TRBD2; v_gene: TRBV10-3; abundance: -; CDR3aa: CAISESQRGDTQYF; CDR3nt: TGTGCCATCAGTGAGTCCCAGCGGGGAGATACGCAGTATTTT
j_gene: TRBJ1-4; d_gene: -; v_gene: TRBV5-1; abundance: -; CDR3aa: CASSFTGPEKLFF; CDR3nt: TGCGCCAGCAGCTTCACAGGGCCTGAAAAACTGTTTTTT
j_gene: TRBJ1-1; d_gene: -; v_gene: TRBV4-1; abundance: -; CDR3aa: CASSQDNEGKAFF; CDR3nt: TGCGCCAGCAGCCAAGATAATGAGGGTAAAGCTTTCTTT
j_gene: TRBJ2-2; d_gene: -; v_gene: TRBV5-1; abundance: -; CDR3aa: CASSVSRNTGELFF; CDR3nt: TGCGCCAGCAGCGTCTCACGGAACACCGGGGAGCTGTTTTTT
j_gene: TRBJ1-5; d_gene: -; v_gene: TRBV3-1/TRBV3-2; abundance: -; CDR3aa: CASSQGGYQPQHF; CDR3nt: TGTGCCAGCAGCCAAGGGGGTTATCAGCCCCAGCATTTT
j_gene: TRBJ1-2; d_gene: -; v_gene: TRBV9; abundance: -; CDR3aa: CASRSDSGGGGYTF; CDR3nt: TGTGCCAGCAGATCGGACAGTGGCGGGGGAGGCTACACCTTC
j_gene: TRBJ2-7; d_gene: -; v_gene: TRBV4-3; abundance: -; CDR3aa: CASSQGGFGTYEQYF; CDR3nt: TGCGCCAGCAGCCAGGGTGGGTTTGGGACCTACGAGCAGTACTTC
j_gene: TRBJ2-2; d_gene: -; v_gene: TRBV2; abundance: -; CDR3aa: CASRLTENTGELFF; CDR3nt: TGTGCCAGCAGATTGACAGAGAACACCGGGGAGCTGTTTTTT
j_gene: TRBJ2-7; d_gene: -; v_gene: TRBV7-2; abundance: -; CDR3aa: CASSLAVGIREQYF; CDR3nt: TGTGCCAGCAGCTTAGCGGTGGGGATTCGGGAGCAGTACTTC
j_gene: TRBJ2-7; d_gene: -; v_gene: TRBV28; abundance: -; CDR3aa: CASSISYEQYF; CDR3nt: TGTGCCAGCAGCATCAGCTACGAGCAGTACTTC
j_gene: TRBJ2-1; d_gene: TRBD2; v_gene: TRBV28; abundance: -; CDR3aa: CASSSGTSGRISEQFF; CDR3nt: TGTGCCAGCAGCTCCGGGACTAGCGGGAGGATCAGTGAGCAGTTCTTC
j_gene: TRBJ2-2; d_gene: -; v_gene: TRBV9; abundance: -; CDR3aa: CASSVVGTGELFF; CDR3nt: TGTGCCAGCAGCGTAGTGGGCACCGGGGAGCTGTTTTTT
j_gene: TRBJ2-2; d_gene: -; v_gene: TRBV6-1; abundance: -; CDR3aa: CASSEGTVYLPGELFF; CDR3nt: TGTGCCAGCAGTGAAGGGACAGTGTATCTCCCCGGGGAGCTGTTTTTT
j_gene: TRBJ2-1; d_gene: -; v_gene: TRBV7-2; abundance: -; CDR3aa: CASSPGTTYNEQFF; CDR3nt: TGTGCCAGCAGCCCCGGGACGACGTATAATGAGCAGTTCTTC
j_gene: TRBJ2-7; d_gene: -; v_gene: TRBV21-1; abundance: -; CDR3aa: CASSIFVEAGSYEQYF; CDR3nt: TGTGCCAGCAGCATTTTCGTTGAGGCTGGGTCCTACGAGCAGTACTTC
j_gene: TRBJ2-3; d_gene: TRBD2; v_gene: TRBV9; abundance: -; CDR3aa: CASGGLAGGTDTQYF; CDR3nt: TGTGCCAGCGGGGGACTAGCGGGTGGCACAGATACGCAGTATTTT
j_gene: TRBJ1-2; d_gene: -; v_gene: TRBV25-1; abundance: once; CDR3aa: CATQNGKYGYTF; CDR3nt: TGTGCCACCCAAAACGGAAAATATGGCTACACCTTC
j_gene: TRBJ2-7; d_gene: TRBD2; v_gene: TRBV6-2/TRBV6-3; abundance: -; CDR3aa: CASSYAGDEYEQYF; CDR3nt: TGTGCCAGCAGTTACGCGGGAGACGAGTACGAGCAGTACTTC
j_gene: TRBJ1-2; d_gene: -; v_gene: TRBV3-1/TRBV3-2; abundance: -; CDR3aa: CASSPSTGGYGYTF; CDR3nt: TGTGCCAGCAGCCCGTCGACTGGAGGCTATGGCTACACCTTC
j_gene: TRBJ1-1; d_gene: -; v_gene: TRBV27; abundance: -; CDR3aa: CASSFRDGNTEAFF; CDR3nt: TGTGCCAGCAGTTTCCGGGACGGGAACACTGAAGCTTTCTTT
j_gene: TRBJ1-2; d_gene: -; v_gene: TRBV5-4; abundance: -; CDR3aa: CASSLDEYGYTF; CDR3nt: TGTGCCAGCAGCTTGGACGAGTATGGCTACACCTTC
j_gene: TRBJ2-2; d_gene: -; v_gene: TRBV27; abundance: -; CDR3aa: CASSLGPGSATGELFF; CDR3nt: TGTGCCAGCAGCTTAGGGCCGGGCTCCGCAACCGGGGAGCTGTTTTTT
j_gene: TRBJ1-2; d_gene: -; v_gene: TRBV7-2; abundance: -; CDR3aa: CASSSAGGSTYGYTF; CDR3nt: TGTGCCAGCAGCTCGGCGGGCGGCAGCACCTATGGCTACACCTTC
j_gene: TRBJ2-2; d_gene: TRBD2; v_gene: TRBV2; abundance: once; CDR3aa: CASQGLVDPTGELFF; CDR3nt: TGTGCCAGCCAGGGACTAGTTGATCCCACCGGGGAGCTGTTTTTT
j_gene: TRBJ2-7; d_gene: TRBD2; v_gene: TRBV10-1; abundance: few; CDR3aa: CATLTSGSYEQYF; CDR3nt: TGCGCCACCCTAACTAGCGGCTCCTACGAGCAGTACTTC
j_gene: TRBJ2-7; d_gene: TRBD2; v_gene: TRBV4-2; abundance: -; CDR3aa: CASSQGTSGGVYEQYF; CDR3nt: TGTGCCAGCAGCCAAGGCACTAGCGGGGGAGTATACGAGCAGTACTTC
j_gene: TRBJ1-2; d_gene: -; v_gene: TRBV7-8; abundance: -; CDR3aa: CASSLQQIDYGYTF; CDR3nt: TGTGCCAGCAGCTTACAACAAATTGACTATGGCTACACCTTC
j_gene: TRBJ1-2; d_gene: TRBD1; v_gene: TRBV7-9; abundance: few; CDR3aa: CAGTFEGAQGGYTF; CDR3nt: TGTGCCGGCACCTTTGAGGGGGCCCAAGGAGGCTACACCTTC
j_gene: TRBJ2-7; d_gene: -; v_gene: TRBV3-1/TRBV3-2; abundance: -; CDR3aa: CASSPRWGEQYF; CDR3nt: TGTGCCAGCAGCCCCCGGTGGGGCGAGCAGTACTTC
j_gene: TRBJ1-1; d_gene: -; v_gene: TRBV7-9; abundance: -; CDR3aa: CASSKGGNTEAFF; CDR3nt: TGTGCCAGCAGCAAGGGGGGGAACACTGAAGCTTTCTTT
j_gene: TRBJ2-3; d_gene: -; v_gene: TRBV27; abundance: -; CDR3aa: CASSPSRVSTDTQYF; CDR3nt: TGTGCCAGCAGTCCATCGCGGGTCAGCACAGATACGCAGTATTTT
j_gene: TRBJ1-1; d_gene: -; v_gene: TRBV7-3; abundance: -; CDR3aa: CASSLLRPLNTEAFF; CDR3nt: TGTGCCAGCAGCTTATTACGGCCTTTGAACACTGAAGCTTTCTTT
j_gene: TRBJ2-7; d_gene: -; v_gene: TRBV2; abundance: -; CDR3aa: CASSEEDTSGSEQYF; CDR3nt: TGTGCCAGCAGTGAAGAAGATACCTCAGGGAGCGAGCAGTACTTC
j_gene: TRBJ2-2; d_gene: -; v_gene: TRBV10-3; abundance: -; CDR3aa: CAISESNDPELGPTATNTGELFF; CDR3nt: TGTGCCATCAGTGAGTCGAACGACCCCGAATTGGGTCCGACGGCCACGAACACCGGGGAGCTGTTTTTT
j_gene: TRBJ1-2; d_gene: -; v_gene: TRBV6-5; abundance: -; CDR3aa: CASIEQEPGGYTF; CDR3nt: TGTGCCAGCATCGAACAGGAGCCGGGAGGCTACACCTTC
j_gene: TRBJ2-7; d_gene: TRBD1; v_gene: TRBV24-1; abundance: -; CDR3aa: CATSDSGTGQYF; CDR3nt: TGTGCCACCAGTGACTCCGGGACAGGGCAGTACTTC
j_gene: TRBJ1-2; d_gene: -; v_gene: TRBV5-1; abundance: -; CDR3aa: CASSLEGGPNYGYTF; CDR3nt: TGCGCCAGCAGCTTGGAAGGGGGGCCGAACTATGGCTACACCTTC
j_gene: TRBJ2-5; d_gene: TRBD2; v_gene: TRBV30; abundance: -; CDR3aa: CAWKMGGGRFQETQYF; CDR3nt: TGTGCCTGGAAAATGGGCGGGGGGCGATTTCAAGAGACCCAGTACTTC
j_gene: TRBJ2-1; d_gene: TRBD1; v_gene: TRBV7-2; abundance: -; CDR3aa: CASRLRTGSVNEQFF; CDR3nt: TGTGCCAGCAGACTCCGGACAGGGAGCGTGAATGAGCAGTTCTTC
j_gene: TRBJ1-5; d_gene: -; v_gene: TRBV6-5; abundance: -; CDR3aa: CASSFARVSNQPQHF; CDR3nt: TGTGCCAGCAGTTTTGCCAGGGTGAGCAATCAGCCCCAGCATTTT
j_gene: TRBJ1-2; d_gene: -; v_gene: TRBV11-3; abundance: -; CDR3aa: CASSPDRNYGYTF; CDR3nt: TGTGCCAGCAGCCCAGACAGAAACTATGGCTACACCTTC
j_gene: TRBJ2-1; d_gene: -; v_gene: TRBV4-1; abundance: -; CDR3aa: CASSPLQNLYNEQFF; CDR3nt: TGCGCCAGCAGCCCACTTCAAAACCTGTACAATGAGCAGTTCTTC
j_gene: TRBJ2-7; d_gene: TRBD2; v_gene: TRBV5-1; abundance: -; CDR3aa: CASSSGRSYEQYF; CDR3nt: TGCGCCAGCAGTAGCGGGCGTTCCTACGAGCAGTACTTC
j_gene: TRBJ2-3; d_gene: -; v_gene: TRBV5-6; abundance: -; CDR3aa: CASKVGDLSTDTQYF; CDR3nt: TGTGCCAGCAAGGTAGGGGACTTAAGCACAGATACGCAGTATTTT
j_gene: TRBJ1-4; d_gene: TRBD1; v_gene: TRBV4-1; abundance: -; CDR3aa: CASSQIQGMASEKLFF; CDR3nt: TGCGCCAGCAGCCAAATACAGGGGATGGCTAGTGAAAAACTGTTTTTT
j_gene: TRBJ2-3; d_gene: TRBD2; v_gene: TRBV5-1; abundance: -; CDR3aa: CASSLVGAGGTDTQYF; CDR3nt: TGCGCCAGCAGCTTGGTGGGGGCGGGAGGAACAGATACGCAGTATTTT
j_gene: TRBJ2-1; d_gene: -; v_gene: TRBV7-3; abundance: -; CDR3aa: CASSSPLAGGLAGSYNEQFF; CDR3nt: TGTGCCAGCAGCTCTCCCCTAGCCGGGGGGCTTGCAGGCTCCTACAATGAGCAGTTCTTC
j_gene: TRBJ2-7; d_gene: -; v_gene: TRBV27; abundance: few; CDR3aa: CASSLYDRAYEQYF; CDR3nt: TGTGCCAGCAGTTTATACGACAGAGCCTACGAGCAGTACTTC
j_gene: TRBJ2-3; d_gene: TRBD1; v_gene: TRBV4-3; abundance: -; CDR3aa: CASSLRTGGTDTQYF; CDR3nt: TGCGCCAGCAGCCTCCGGACAGGGGGCACAGATACGCAGTATTTT
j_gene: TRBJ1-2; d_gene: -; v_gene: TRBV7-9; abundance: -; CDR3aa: CASTERGGYTF; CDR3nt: TGTGCCAGCACCGAACGGGGTGGCTACACCTTC
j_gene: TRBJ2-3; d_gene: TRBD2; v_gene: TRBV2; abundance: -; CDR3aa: CASTGTSGGPDTQYF; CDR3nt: TGTGCCAGCACCGGGACTAGCGGGGGCCCAGATACGCAGTATTTT
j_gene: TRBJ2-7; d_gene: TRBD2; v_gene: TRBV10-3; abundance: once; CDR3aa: CAISAGTSGHEQYF; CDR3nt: TGTGCCATCAGTGCCGGGACTAGCGGCCACGAGCAGTACTTC